This T cell receptor beta chain was captured by sequencing in a study of blood T cell repertoires in COVID-19. The CDR3 totals 15 residues. V was trimmed by 10 bases and J by 2 bases, leaving 21 bases between them. Study members were between about 18 and 95 years old and lived in 20 to 30 US regions. Cohort allocation depended upon clinical history that participants reported. The study counted Cohort 3 donors as recovered given two negative PCRs, clearance, or symptom resolution. The table came from immunoSEQ multiplex PCR; TCRdb's copy has only in-frame clones and leaves some out. There are approximately 500,000 clones in the sample; approximately 88% occur only once, and about 1.7% lies in the top ten.

The chain carries TRBV5-3 and TRBJ1-1, with no clear D. TRBV5-3 is sorted into the ORF group, with uncertain function. The clonotype originates from a middle-aged woman who had recovered from COVID-19. Sequencing was performed on PBMCs or T cells enriched from blood (not recorded which). For the CDR3, the DNA is TGTGCCGGCCCGGGGTTAAACTTTTTAAACACTGAAGCTTTCTTT. Translating it yields CAGPGLNFLNTEAFF.